The 5 T cell receptor beta chains in this list originate from one sample, sequenced in a study of blood T cell repertoires in COVID-19. TCRdb's copy holds only in-frame clones and misses some; the assay was immunoSEQ multiplex PCR. The table shows 150,000 to 200,000 clones, with roughly nine tenths occurring only once. The sample taken for sequencing was peripheral blood. All receptors come from a woman aged 60-70 years with COVID-19, enrolled during active disease.

This sequence joins TRBV24-1 and TRBJ2-7, with D perhaps TRBD2 (6 bases). Germline V gene lookup returns CDR1 KGHDR and CDR2 SFDVKD. CDR3 length: 16 amino acids. Trimming cost V 3 bases and J 5 bases, with 19 bases left between them. CDR3: CATSDPRDSNRNEQYF. CDR3 in DNA: TGTGCCACCAGTGATCCCCGGGACTCCAACCGGAACGAGCAGTACTTC.

The chain combines TRBV4-3 with TRBJ2-3; D is uncertain. CDR1 is LGHNA and CDR2 is YSLEER in the germline V gene. The length of the CDR3 is 16 residues. Trimming pared 0 bases from V and 4 bases from J, leaving 14 bases between. This chain's CDR3 is CASSQEITSVADTQYF. The CDR3 nucleotides are TGCGCCAGCAGCCAAGAGATTACCTCAGTGGCAGATACGCAGTATTTT.

This rearrangement joins TRBV5-4 to TRBJ2-2, with 9 bases identical to TRBD1. V was pared by 3 bases and J by 1 base, with 4 bases of the junction left unmatched. The CDR3 sequence is 16 residues long. From germline, CDR1 is SGHNT and CDR2 YYREEE (reference sequence). The CDR3 nucleotides read TGTGCCAGCAGCTCCGACAGGGGGGTGAACACCGGGGAGCTGTTTTTT. Its translation is CASSSDRGVNTGELFF.

The gene calls are TRBV7-2 and TRBJ2-1; 7 bases are a match to TRBD2. CDR3 length: 15 amino acids. V shed 4 bases and J 4 bases; nucleotides not matched to a gene: 7. CDR1 and CDR2 from the germline V gene are SGHTA and FQGNSA. In nucleotides, the CDR3 is TGTGCCAGCAGCTGGAGGGCGGGAGTTTACAATGAGCAGTTCTTC. The encoded protein is CASSWRAGVYNEQFF.

The rearrangement joins TRBV5-4 to TRBJ1-1, with unresolved D. Looked up from germline, CDR1 is SGHNT and CDR2 is YYREEE (reference sequence). V was trimmed by 0 bases and J by 5 bases, leaving 14 bases between them. The CDR3 extends over 15 amino acids. CDR3 sequence: CASSLAVRVGTEAFF. The CDR3 region has the DNA TGTGCCAGCAGCTTGGCCGTGAGGGTTGGAACTGAAGCTTTCTTT.